This entry lists 8 T cell receptor beta chains sequenced from one sample in a study of OX40 agonist ivuxolimab in advanced cancers. The data were produced by immunoSEQ multiplex PCR, yet TCRdb's version contains in-frame clones alone and is incomplete. The sample carries 60,000 to 80,000 clones, approximately 81% recorded once. Sequenced material: CD4+ or CD8+ T cells sorted from blood, taken in a trial of the OX40 agonist ivuxolimab. The receptors here all came from an adult with an advanced solid tumor such as melanoma, head and neck, liver or kidney cancer.

The chain carries TRBV28 and TRBJ1-3; no reliable D call. With 3 bases removed from V and 3 bases from J, the gap between germline ends came to 9 bases. Per germline, CDR1 MDHEN and CDR2 SYDVKM. The CDR3 consists of 14 residues. The CDR3: CASSLASDGNTIYF. The CDR3 nucleotides read TGTGCCAGCAGTTTGGCGTCAGATGGAAACACCATATATTTT.

The rearrangement uses TRBV5-1 and TRBJ2-2; D call uncertain. Germline V gene lookup returns CDR1 SGHRS and CDR2 YFSETQ. V gave up 4 bases and J gave up 0 bases, with 13 bases separating them. This CDR3 comprises 16 residues. The CDR3 spells CASSHIRTANTGELFF. DNA for the CDR3: TGCGCCAGCAGCCATATTAGGACCGCGAACACCGGGGAGCTGTTTTTT.

The chain combines TRBV7-9 with TRBJ1-2; D ambiguous. The length of the CDR3 is 16 residues. Germline CDR1 SEHNR, CDR2 FQNEAQ (reference sequence). V gave up 5 bases and J gave up 3 bases, with 19 bases separating them. The CDR3 region has the DNA TGTGCCAGCAGCCCCCCCCGGGATCAAAGTTACTATGGCTACACCTTC. Amino acids: CASSPPRDQSYYGYTF.

The chain uses TRBV5-6 and TRBJ2-7; TRBD2 agrees at 11 bases. CDR1 SGHDT and CDR2 YYEEEE come from the germline V gene. The V and J ends lost 5 bases and 4 bases, in that order; junction bases with no gene match: 8. This CDR3 has 15 residues. The CDR3 DNA reads as TGTGCCAGCAGTTATATAGCGGGAGGGCCGTACGAGCAGTACTTC. It encodes CASSYIAGGPYEQYF.

V gene TRBV2 combines with J gene TRBJ1-1; D might be TRBD1 (6 bases). The CDR3 spans 13 residues. The V end lost 2 bases, the J end lost 4 bases, and 8 bases lay between the germline ends. Germline V CDR1 and CDR2: SNHLY, FYNNEI. The CDR3 DNA is TGTGCCAGCAGTGAAACGGGGGCCACTGAAGCTTTCTTT. It encodes CASSETGATEAFF.

This chain links TRBV21-1 with TRBJ1-1; the D call TRBD1 from the table was never checked on the DNA. TRBV21-1 is reported as a pseudogene. This CDR3 has 15 amino acids. The CDR3 here is CASSKTRTGSTEAFF. CDR3 in DNA: TGTGCCAGCAGCAAAACCAGGACAGGGAGCACTGAAGCTTTCTTT.

The gene calls are TRBV5-4 and TRBJ2-7; a possible D gene is TRBD1 (5 bases). Germline loops: CDR1 SGHNT, CDR2 YYREEE (reference sequence). Trimming took off 4 bases at V and 4 bases at J, with 21 bases between the two ends. This CDR3 is 16 amino acids long. The CDR3, as DNA: TGTGCCAGCAGCCCCCCTGGGGCGGTTGGGTTTTACGAGCAGTACTTC. Translating it yields CASSPPGAVGFYEQYF.

In DNA form, the CDR3 reads TGTGCCAGCAGTGAACAGGGTTCCCGTGGAAACACCATATATTTT. Amino acids: CASSEQGSRGNTIYF. The gene calls are TRBV6-1 and TRBJ1-3; weak D call: TRBD1 (5 bases). The CDR3 contains 15 residues. Per germline, CDR1 MNHNS and CDR2 SASEGT. V was cut by 2 bases and J by 3 bases, with 11 bases left in between.